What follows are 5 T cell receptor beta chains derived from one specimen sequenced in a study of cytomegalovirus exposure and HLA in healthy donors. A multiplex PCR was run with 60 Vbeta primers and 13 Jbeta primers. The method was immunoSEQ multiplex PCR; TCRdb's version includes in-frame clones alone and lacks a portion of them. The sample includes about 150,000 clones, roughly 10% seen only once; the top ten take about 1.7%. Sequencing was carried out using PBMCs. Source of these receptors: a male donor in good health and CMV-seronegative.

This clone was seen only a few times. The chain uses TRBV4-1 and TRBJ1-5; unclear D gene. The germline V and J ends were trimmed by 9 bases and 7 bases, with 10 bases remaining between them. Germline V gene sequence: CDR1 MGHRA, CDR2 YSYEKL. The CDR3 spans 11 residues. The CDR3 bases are TGCGCCAGAAGCGGGGAGCAGCCCCAGCATTTT. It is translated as CARSGEQPQHF.

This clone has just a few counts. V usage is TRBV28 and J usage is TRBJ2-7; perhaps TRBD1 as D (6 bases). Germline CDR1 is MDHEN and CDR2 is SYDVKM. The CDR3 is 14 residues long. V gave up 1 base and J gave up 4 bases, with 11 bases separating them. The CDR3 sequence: CASSLFVQGYEQYF. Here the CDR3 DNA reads TGTGCCAGCAGTTTATTTGTACAGGGTTACGAGCAGTACTTC.

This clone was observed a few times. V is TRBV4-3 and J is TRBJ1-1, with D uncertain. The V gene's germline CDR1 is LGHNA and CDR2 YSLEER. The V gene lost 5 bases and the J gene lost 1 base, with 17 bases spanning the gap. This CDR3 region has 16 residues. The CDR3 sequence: CASSESGRGANTEAFF. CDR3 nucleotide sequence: TGCGCCAGCAGCGAGTCTGGGCGGGGAGCGAACACTGAAGCTTTCTTT.

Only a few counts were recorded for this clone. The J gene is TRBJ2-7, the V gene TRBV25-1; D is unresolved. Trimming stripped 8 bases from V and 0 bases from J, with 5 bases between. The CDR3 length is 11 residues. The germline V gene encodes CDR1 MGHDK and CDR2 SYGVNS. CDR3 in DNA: TGTGCCAGCCTTAGCTCCTACGAGCAGTACTTC. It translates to CASLSSYEQYF.

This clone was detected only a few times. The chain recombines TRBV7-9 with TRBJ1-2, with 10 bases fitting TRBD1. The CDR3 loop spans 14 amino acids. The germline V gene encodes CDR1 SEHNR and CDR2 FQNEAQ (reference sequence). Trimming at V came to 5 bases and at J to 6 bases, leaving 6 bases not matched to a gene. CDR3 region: CASSDAGQGNGYTF. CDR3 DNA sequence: TGTGCCAGCAGCGACGCGGGACAGGGGAATGGCTACACCTTC.